This TCR beta chain emerged from a study of cytomegalovirus exposure and HLA in healthy donors. The PCR had 60 Vbeta and 13 Jbeta primers. The protocol was immunoSEQ multiplex PCR, while the TCRdb copy is restricted to in-frame clones and leaves out a portion. Recorded for this sample: 150,000 to 200,000 clones. This CDR3 has 16 amino acids. Trimming at V came to 2 bases and at J to 7 bases, leaving 7 bases not matched to a gene. Germline values: CDR1 SGHNT, CDR2 YYREEE (reference sequence). Sequencing used PBMCs. The TCR was taken from a woman aged 18-35 years in good health and CMV-seropositive. The V and J genes are TRBV5-4 and TRBJ2-4; 12 bases line up with TRBD2. CDR3 sequence (DNA): TGTGCCAGCAGCTTTTCTAGCGGGAGGGCCGCCAACATTCAGTACTTC. It codes for CASSFSSGRAANIQYF.